The 3 T cell receptor beta chains below come from one sample, sequenced in a study of CD8+ T cells in alopecia areata. Investigators isolated RNA and reverse transcribed it into cDNA to act as the sequencing template. The table came from immunoSEQ multiplex PCR; TCRdb's copy has only in-frame clones and leaves some out. The table lists about 130,000 clones, around three fifths of them singletons. The sequencing here drew on CD4+ T cells sorted from blood, taken at week 0. The receptors originated from a human donor with alopecia areata.

The chain combines TRBV5-1 with TRBJ1-2; D unclear. The CDR3 length is 13 residues. Per the germline V gene, CDR1 is SGHRS and CDR2 is YFSETQ. V was pared by 0 bases and J by 4 bases, with 7 bases between. The CDR3 DNA follows: TGCGCCAGCAGCTTGGACCCGGGCTATGGCTACACCTTC. It translates to CASSLDPGYGYTF.

The V call is TRBV5-1, the J call TRBJ2-2; 10 nucleotides line up with TRBD1. Germline trimming cut 3 bases from V and 4 bases from J; bases unmatched to any gene: 9. The CDR3 runs 17 residues. CDR1 is SGHRS, CDR2 YFSETQ, per germline. The CDR3 region is CASSSGDRGDGTGELFF. For the CDR3, the DNA is TGCGCCAGCAGCTCGGGGGACAGGGGCGACGGCACCGGGGAGCTGTTTTTT.

The chain uses TRBV4-1 and TRBJ2-7; D remains unclear. Germline CDR1 and CDR2: MGHRA and YSYEKL. There are 13 residues in the CDR3. The V gene lost 1 base and the J gene lost 3 bases, with 7 bases spanning the gap. CDR3 nucleotides: TGCGCCAGCAGCCAAGTATTCGGCTACGAGCAGTACTTC. This gives the protein CASSQVFGYEQYF.